This T cell receptor beta chain was identified during a study of cytomegalovirus exposure and HLA in healthy donors. Turning to the study itself: Per a later analysis, the 666 first-cohort and some 130 validation repertoires shared one platform.

Comment on this clone: The antigen remains unidentified.

Sequenced by immunoSEQ multiplex PCR; TCRdb stores in-frame clones only, minus some. This sample carries under 200,000 clones, roughly 82% of them seen once, and the ten largest clones take around 7%. General study findings and limits: Cytomegalovirus-associated TCR beta chains were listed, numbering 150 to 200. Some public TCRs appeared in many individuals, while most sequences were rare.

This sequence originates from a young man in good health and CMV-seropositive. Sequenced sample: PBMCs.

CDR3: CASSPAGTGRSEQYF. In DNA, the CDR3 is TGTGCCAGCAGCCCCGCGGGGACAGGGCGATCCGAGCAGTACTTC. The chain employs TRBV7-2 and TRBJ2-7, with TRBD1 matching over 9 bases. In germline, CDR1 is SGHTA, CDR2 FQGNSA. The CDR3 length is 15 residues. Trimming took 5 bases from V and 6 from J; bases not matched to a gene: 11.